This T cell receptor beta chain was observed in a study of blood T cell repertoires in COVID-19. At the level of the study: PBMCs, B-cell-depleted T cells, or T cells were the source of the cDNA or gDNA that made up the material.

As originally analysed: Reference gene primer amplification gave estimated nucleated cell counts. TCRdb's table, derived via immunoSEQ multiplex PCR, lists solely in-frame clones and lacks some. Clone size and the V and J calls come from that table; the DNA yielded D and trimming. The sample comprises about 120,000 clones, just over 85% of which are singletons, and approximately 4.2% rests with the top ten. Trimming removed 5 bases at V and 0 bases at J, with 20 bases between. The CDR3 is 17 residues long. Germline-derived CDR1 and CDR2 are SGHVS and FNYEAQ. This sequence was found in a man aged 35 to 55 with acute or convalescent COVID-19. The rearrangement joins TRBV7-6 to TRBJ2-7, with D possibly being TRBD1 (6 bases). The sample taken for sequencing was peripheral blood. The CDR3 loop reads CASSPPGGGSISYEQYF. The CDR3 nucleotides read TGTGCCAGCAGCCCCCCGGGTGGGGGCAGTATCTCCTACGAGCAGTACTTC.